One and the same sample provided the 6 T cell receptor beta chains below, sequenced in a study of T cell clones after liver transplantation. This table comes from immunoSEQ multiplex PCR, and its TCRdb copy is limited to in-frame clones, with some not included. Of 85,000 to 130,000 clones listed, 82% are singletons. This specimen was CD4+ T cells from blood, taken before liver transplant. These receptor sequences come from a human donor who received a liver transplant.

CDR3 loop: CASSSPISGIRNTEAFF. CDR3 DNA sequence: TGTGCCAGCAGTTCGCCAATTTCAGGGATTCGGAACACTGAAGCTTTCTTT. The chain links TRBV28 to TRBJ1-1, with a weak D call TRBD1 (5 bases). This CDR3 has 17 residues. V shed 4 bases and J shed 1 base, with 19 bases lying between them. Germline V gene sequence: CDR1 MDHEN, CDR2 SYDVKM.

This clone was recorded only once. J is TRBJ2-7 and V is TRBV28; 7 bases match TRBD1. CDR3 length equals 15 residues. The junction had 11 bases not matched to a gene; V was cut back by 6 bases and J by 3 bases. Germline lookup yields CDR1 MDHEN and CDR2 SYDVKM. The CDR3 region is CASSSFDRDHYEQYF. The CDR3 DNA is TGTGCCAGCAGCAGTTTTGACAGGGACCACTACGAGCAGTACTTC.

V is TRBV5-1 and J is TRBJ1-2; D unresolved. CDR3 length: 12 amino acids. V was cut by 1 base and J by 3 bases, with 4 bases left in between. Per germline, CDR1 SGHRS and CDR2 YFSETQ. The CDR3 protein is CASSLTDYGYTF. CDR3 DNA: TGCGCCAGCAGCTTGACAGACTATGGCTACACCTTC.

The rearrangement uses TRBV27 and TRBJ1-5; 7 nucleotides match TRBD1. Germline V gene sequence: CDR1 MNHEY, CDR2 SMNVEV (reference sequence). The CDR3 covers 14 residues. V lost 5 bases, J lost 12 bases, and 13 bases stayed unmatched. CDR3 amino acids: CASSRDSSSRSQHF. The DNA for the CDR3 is TGTGCCAGCAGTCGGGACAGCTCCTCGCGGAGCCAGCATTTT.

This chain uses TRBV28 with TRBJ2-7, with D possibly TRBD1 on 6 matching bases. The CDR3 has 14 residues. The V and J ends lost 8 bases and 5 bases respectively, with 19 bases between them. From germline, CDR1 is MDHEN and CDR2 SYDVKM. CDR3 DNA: TGTGCCAGCGTGGGGGCATTATTTTCCCACGAGCAGTACTTC. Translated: CASVGALFSHEQYF.

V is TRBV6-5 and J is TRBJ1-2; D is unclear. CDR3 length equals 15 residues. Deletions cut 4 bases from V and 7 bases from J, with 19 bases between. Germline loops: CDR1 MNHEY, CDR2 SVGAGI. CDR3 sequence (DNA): TGTGCCAGCAGTTCCCGGGATGAGGGAAGGTCTGGCTACACCTTC. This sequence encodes CASSSRDEGRSGYTF.